Presented here are 4 T cell receptor beta chains from one specimen sequenced in a study of blood T cell repertoires in COVID-19. The repertoire was sequenced with immunoSEQ multiplex PCR; TCRdb's copy has only in-frame clones and lacks some. Among some 120,000 clones listed, approximately 85% were seen once. Input material: peripheral blood. These TCRs come from a man aged 65 to 79 with acute or convalescent COVID-19.

The J gene is TRBJ2-7, the V gene TRBV15, with D perhaps TRBD1 (6 bases). This CDR3 comprises 15 residues. The germline V gene has CDR1 LNHNV and CDR2 YYDKDF (reference sequence). Trimming took 3 bases from V and 3 from J, leaving 15 bases between them. As DNA, the CDR3 is TGTGCCACCAGCAGGGACGACAGGTTGAGCTACGAGCAGTACTTC. The encoded protein is CATSRDDRLSYEQYF.

This sequence joins TRBV5-1 and TRBJ1-2, with 10 bases lining up with TRBD1. Per the germline V gene, CDR1 is SGHRS and CDR2 is YFSETQ. CDR3 length equals 19 residues. The trim removed 1 base at V and 2 bases at J, leaving 14 bases unmatched. CDR3 nucleotide sequence: TGCGCCAGCAGCTTGATTGGGGGTTTGGGGACAGGGGCAAACTATGGCTACACCTTC. This gives the protein CASSLIGGLGTGANYGYTF.

CDR3 loop: CASSQSLQNSPLHF. The CDR3 DNA sequence: TGTGCCAGCTCACAATCCTTACAGAATTCACCCCTCCACTTT. V gene TRBV18 combines with J gene TRBJ1-6; D call uncertain. The CDR3 loop spans 14 amino acids. CDR1 KGHSH and CDR2 LQKENI come from the germline V gene. V lost 4 bases, J lost 7 bases, and 11 bases lay in between.

In its sample, this clone was seen a few times. The V call is TRBV19, the J call TRBJ1-5, with 7 positions matching TRBD1. The CDR3 contains 15 residues. J lost 3 bases, V lost 5 bases, and 7 bases had no gene match. Germline lookup yields CDR1 LNHDA and CDR2 SQIVND (reference sequence). In nucleotides, the CDR3 is TGTGCCAGTAGTCCAAGGACAGGATACAATCAGCCCCAGCATTTT. Amino acids: CASSPRTGYNQPQHF.